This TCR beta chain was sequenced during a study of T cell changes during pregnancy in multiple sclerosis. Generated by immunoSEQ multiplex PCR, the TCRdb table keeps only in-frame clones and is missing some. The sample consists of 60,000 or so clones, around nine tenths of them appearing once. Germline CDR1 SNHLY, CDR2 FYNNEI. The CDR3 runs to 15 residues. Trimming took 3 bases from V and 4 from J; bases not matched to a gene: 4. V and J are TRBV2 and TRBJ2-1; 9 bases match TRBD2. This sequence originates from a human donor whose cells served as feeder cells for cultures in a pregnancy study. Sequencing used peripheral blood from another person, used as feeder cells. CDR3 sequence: CASSDKREAYNEQFF. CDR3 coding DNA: TGTGCCAGCAGTGACAAGCGGGAGGCTTACAATGAGCAGTTCTTC.